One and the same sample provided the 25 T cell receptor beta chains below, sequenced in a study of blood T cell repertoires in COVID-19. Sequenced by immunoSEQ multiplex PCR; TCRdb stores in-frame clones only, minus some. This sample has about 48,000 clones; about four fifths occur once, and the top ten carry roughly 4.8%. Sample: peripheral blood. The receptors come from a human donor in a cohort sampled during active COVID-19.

CDR3 residues: CSARAGQPQHF. CDR3 nucleotides: TGCAGTGCTAGAGCCGGTCAGCCCCAGCATTTT. The rearrangement uses TRBV20-1 and TRBJ1-5; D unresolved. Per the germline V gene, CDR1 is DFQATT and CDR2 is SNEGSKA (reference sequence). V was clipped by 1 base and J by 6 bases, with 4 bases between them. The CDR3 loop spans 11 amino acids.

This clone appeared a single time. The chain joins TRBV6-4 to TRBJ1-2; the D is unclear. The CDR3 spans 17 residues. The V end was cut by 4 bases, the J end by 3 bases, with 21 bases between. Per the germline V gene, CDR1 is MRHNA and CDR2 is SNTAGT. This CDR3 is CASSGPRGSVGYYGYTF. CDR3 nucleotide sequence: TGTGCCAGCAGTGGCCCACGCGGTTCCGTCGGGTACTATGGCTACACCTTC.

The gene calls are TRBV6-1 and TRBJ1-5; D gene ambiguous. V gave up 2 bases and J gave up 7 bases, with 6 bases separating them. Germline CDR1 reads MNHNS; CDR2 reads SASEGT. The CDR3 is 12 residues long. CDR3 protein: CASSELSQPQHF. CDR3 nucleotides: TGTGCCAGCAGTGAACTTAGCCAGCCCCAGCATTTT.

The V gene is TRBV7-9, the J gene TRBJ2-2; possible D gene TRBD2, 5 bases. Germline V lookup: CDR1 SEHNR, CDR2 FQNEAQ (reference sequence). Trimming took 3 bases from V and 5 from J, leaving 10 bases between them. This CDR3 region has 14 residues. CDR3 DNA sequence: TGTGCCAGCAGCTTTAGCGTAGGAACCGGGGAGCTGTTTTTT. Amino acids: CASSFSVGTGELFF.

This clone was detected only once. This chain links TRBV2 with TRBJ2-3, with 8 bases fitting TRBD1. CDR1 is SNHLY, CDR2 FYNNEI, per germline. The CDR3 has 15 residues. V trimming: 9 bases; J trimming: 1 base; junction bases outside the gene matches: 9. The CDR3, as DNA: TGTGCCAGGAGGATGACAGGGGCTGGCACAGATACGCAGTATTTT. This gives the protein CARRMTGAGTDTQYF.

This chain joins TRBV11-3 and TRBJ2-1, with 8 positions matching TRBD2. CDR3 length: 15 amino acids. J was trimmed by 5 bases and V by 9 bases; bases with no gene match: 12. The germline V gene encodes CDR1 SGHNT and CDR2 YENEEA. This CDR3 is CARGPQRGPNNEQFF. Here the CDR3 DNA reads TGTGCCAGGGGACCTCAGCGGGGGCCGAACAATGAGCAGTTCTTC.

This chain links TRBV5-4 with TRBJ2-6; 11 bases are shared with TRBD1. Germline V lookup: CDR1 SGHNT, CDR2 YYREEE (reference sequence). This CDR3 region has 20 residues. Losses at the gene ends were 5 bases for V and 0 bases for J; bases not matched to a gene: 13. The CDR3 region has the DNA TGTGCCAGCAGAGTCCTTGGACAGGGGGCCGAGAGCTCTGGGGCCAACGTCCTGACTTTC. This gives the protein CASRVLGQGAESSGANVLTF.

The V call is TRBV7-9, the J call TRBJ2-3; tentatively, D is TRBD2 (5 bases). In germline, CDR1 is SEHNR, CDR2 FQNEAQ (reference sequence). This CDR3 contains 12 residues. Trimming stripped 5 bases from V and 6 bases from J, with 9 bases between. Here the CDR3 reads CASSPGVDTQYF. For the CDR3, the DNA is TGTGCCAGCAGCCCCGGGGTGGATACGCAGTATTTT.

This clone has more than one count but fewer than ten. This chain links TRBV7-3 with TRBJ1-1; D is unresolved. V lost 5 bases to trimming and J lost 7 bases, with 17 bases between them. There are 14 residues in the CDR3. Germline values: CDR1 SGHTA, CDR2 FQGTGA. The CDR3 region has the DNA TGTGCCAGCAGCCCCCTGGGAGGGCTTGATGAAGCTTTCTTT. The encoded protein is CASSPLGGLDEAFF.

In DNA form, the CDR3 reads TGTGCCAGCACCCGGCAGGGATTAGGTTACACCTTC. Residues: CASTRQGLGYTF. The chain combines TRBV12-3 or TRBV12-4 with TRBJ1-2; D might be TRBD1 (5 bases). The CDR3 sequence is 12 residues long. Trimming cost V 7 bases and J 11 bases, with 17 bases left between them.

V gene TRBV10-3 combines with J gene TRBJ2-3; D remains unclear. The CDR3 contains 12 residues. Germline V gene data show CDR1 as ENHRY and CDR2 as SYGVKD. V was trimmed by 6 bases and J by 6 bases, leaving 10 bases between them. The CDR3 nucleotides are TGTGCCATCAGCGGTGGTTCGGATACGCAGTATTTT. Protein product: CAISGGSDTQYF.

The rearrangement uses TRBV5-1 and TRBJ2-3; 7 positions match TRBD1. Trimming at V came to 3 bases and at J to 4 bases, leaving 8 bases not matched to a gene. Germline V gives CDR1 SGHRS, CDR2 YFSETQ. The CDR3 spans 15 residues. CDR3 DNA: TGCGCCAGCAGCTCCCAGGGGGTGGTTGCAGATACGCAGTATTTT. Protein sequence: CASSSQGVVADTQYF.

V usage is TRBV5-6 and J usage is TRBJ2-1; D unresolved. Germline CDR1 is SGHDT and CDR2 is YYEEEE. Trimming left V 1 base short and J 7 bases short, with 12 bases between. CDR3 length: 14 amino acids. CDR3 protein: CASSLIQIGNEQFF. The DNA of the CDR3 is TGTGCCAGCAGCTTGATACAGATTGGGAATGAGCAGTTCTTC.

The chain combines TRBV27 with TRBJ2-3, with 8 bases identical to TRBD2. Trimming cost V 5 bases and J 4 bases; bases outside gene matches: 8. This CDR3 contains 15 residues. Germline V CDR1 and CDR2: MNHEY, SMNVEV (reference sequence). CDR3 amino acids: CASSLQTSEADTQYF. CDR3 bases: TGTGCCAGCAGTCTGCAGACTAGCGAGGCAGATACGCAGTATTTT.

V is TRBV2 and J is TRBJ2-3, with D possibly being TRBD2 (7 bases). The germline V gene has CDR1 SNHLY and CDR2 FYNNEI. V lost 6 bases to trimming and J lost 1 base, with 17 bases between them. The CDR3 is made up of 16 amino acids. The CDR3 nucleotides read TGTGCCAGCAGCACCAGACGGGGGGCGGGCACAGATACGCAGTATTTT. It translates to CASSTRRGAGTDTQYF.

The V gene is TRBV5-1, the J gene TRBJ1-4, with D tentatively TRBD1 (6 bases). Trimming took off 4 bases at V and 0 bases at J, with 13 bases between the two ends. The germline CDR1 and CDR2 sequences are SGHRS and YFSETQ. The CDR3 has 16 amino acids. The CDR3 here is CASSQMTGATNEKLFF. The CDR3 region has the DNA TGCGCCAGCAGCCAAATGACAGGAGCAACTAATGAAAAACTGTTTTTT.

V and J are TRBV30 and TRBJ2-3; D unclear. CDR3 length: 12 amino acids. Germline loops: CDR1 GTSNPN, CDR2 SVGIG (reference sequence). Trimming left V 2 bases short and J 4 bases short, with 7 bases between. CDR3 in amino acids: CAWSTHPDTQYF. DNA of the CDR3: TGTGCCTGGAGTACACACCCAGATACGCAGTATTTT. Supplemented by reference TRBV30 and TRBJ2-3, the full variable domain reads SQTIHQWPATLVQPVGSPLSLECTVEGTSNPNLYWYRQAAGRGLQLLFYSVGIGQISSEVPQNLSASRPQDRQFILSSKKLLLSDSGFYLCAWSTHPDTQYFGPGTRLTVL.

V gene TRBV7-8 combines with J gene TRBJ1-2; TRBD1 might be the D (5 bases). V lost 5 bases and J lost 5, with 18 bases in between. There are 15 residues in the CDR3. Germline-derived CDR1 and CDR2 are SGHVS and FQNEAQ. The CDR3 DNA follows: TGTGCCAGCAGCCCTGGGGGGGGAGGACTTTATGGCTACACCTTC. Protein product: CASSPGGGGLYGYTF.

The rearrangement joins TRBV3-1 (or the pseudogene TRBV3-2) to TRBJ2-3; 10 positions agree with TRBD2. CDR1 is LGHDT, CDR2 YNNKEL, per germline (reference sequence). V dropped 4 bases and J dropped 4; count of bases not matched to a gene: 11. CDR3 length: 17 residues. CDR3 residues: CASSPRRSGGAADTQYF. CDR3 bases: TGTGCCAGCAGCCCTCGGAGAAGCGGGGGGGCGGCAGATACGCAGTATTTT.

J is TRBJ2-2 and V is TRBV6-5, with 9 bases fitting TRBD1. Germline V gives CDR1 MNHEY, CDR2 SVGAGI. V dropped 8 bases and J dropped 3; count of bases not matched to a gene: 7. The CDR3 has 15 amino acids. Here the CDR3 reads CASSSGTGYTGELFF. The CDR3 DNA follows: TGTGCCAGCTCTTCTGGGACAGGGTACACCGGGGAGCTGTTTTTT.

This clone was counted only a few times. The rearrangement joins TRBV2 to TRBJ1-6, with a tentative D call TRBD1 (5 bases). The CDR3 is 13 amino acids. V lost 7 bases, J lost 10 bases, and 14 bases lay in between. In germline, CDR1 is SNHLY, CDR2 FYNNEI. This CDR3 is CASMGQGRSPLHF. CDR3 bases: TGTGCCAGCATGGGCCAGGGCCGGTCACCCCTCCACTTT.

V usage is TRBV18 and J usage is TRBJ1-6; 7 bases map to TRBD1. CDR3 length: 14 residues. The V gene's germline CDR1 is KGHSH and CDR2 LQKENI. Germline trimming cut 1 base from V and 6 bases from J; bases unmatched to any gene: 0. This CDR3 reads CASSPRTGNSPLHF. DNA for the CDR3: TGTGCCAGCTCACCACGGACAGGTAATTCACCCCTCCACTTT. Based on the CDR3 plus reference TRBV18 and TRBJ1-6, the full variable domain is NAGVMQNPRHLVRRRGQEARLRCSPMKGHSHVYWYRQLPEEGLKFMVYLQKENIIDESGMPKERFSAEFPKEGPSILRIQQVVRGDSAAYFCASSPRTGNSPLHFGNGTRLTVT.

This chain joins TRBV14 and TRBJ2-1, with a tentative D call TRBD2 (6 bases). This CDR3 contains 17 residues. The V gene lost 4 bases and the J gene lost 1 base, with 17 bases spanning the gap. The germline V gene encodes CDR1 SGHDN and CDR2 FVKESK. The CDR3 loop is CASSPREFRSSYNEQFF. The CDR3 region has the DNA TGTGCCAGCAGCCCTCGGGAGTTCCGTAGTTCCTACAATGAGCAGTTCTTC.

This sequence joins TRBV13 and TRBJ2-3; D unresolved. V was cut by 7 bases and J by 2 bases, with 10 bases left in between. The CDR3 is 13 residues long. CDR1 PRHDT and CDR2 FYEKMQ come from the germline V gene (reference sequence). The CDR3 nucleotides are TGTGCCAGCACCTCCGGTAACACAGATACGCAGTATTTT. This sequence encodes CASTSGNTDTQYF. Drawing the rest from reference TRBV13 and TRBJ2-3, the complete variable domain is AAGVIQSPRHLIKEKRETATLKCYPIPRHDTVYWYQQGPGQDPQFLISFYEKMQSDKGSIPDRFSAQQFSDYHSELNMSSLELGDSALYFCASTSGNTDTQYFGPGTRLTVL.

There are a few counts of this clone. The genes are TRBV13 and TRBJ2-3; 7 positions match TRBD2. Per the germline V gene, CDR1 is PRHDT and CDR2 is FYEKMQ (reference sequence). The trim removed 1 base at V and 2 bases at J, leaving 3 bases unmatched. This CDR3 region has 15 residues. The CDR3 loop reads CASSLALADTDTQYF. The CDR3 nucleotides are TGTGCCAGCAGCTTAGCGCTAGCGGACACAGATACGCAGTATTTT.